This TCR beta chain was profiled in a study of T-cell memory formation after mild COVID-19. Overall study results and limits: Prior to infection, memory already included some responding clones, suggesting cross-reactive memory joined. CD4+ contracting clones were found mainly in CM and EM, and CD8+ ones in EMRA. Second-wave clones with a day 37 peak had unconfirmed SARS-CoV-2 specificity.

Germline V gives CDR1 KGHDR, CDR2 SFDVKD. Trimming took 6 bases from V and 5 from J, leaving 10 bases between them. CDR3 length: 13 residues. TCRdb itself ran the 5' RACE reads through MiXCR, one entry per CDR3 protein. The sample lists roughly 100,000 distinct CDR3 sequences, about 15% occurring once. Worth noting for this clonotype: Its antigen is as yet unknown.

Sample: PBMCs or a T cell subset sorted from them (not recorded which). The chain is built from TRBV24-1 and TRBJ2-1; D is possibly TRBD1 (6 bases). The source of this sequence is an adult woman who had mild COVID-19 (a few samples of this study predate the infection). Cell type and time point are not known. CDR3 protein: CATSNGQHNEQFF. CDR3 nucleotides: TGTGCCACCAGTAATGGACAGCACAATGAGCAGTTCTTC.